This TCR beta chain was observed in a study of blood T cell repertoires in COVID-19. Clones were read by immunoSEQ multiplex PCR, and TCRdb kept only the in-frame ones, dropping some. The sample lists more than 300,000 clones; roughly 90% were seen once. The clonotype originates from a woman under 40 who had been exposed to COVID-19. Material for sequencing was PBMCs or T cells enriched from blood (not recorded which).

The CDR3 sequence is CAWALAGGGTDTQYF. In nucleotides, the CDR3 is TGTGCCTGGGCCCTAGCGGGGGGTGGCACAGATACGCAGTATTTT. The V call is TRBV30, the J call TRBJ2-3, with 11 bases fitting TRBD2. V trimming: 5 bases; J trimming: 1 base; junction bases outside the gene matches: 5. There are 15 residues in the CDR3. CDR1 and CDR2 from the germline V gene are GTSNPN and SVGIG (reference sequence).